The 10 T cell receptor beta chains in this list originate from one sample, sequenced in a study of T cells in Graves' hyperthyroidism and ophthalmopathy (dated by TCRdb to the late 2010s). Library method: multiplex PCR. The listed sequencing device is Illumina HiSeq 2000. TCR beta CDR3 regions were amplified from RNA transcripts. For the first round of RT-PCR on the TCR CDR3, the HTBI primer set was used together with the Qiagen OneStep RT-PCR kit. Starting from the raw public reads, TCRdb applied fastp trimming at Q25, assembled clones with MiXCR and retained in-frame beta chains. Every entry covers one CDR3 protein and lists the most common genes and DNA from its rows. A total of about 840,000 distinct CDR3 sequences appear in this sample, 38% of them only once. The ten largest account for over 8% of the sample. Sequenced sample: blood. Receptors were obtained from a man between 18 and 29 years old with Graves' hyperthyroidism.

The chain's CDR3 is CASSLEQGPTGELFF. The CDR3 DNA is TGTGCCAGCAGCTTAGAGCAGGGACCCACCGGGGAGCTGTTTTTT. V and J are TRBV7-9 and TRBJ2-2; D assignment may be TRBD1 or TRBD2 (5 bases each). The CDR3 loop spans 15 amino acids. V was shortened by 1 base and J by 4 bases, with 10 bases between the two germline ends. From germline, CDR1 is SEHNR and CDR2 FQNEAQ (reference sequence).

Turning to this clonotype: A junction boundary mismatches the germline segment, possibly from a read error. This rearrangement joins TRBV19 to TRBJ1-1; D might be TRBD1 (5 bases). CDR1 is LNHDA and CDR2 is SQIVND in the germline V gene (reference sequence). The CDR3 length is 15 residues. CDR3 residues: CASRQGFGANTEALF. The DNA for the CDR3 is TGTGCCAGCAGACAAGGATTTGGGGCAAACACTGAAGCTCTCTTT.

This clonotype was seen more than once but under ten times. The CDR3 DNA is TGTGCCAGCAGCTTGGTGTCCGGGGACGCTGAAGCTTTCTTT. Protein: CASSLVSGDAEAFF. The chain links TRBV5-5 to TRBJ1-1; maybe TRBD1 (5 bases). This CDR3 contains 14 residues. Trimming removed 0 bases from V and 6 bases from J, with 12 bases in between. The germline CDR1 and CDR2 sequences are SGHKS and YYEKEE (reference sequence). The full variable domain, rest sourced from reference TRBV5-5 and TRBJ1-1, is DAGVTQSPTHLIKTRGQQVTLRCSPISGHKSVSWYQQVLGQGPQFIFQYYEKEERGRGNFPDRFSARQFPNYSSELNVNALLLGDSALYLCASSLVSGDAEAFFGQGTRLTVV.

On this clonotype: This may stem from a read error, because a much larger clone lies one nucleotide away. The chain employs TRBV19 and TRBJ1-1, with D perhaps matching TRBD1 (6 bases). Looked up from germline, CDR1 is LNHDA and CDR2 is SQIVND (reference sequence). V was pared by 10 bases and J by 4 bases, with 19 bases between. The CDR3 spans 14 residues. Here the CDR3 reads CATSGRGSSTEAFF. The CDR3 region has the DNA TGTGCCACCTCAGGGAGGGGGTCGAGCACTGAAGCTTTCTTT.

The V call is TRBV2, the J call TRBJ2-5; the D is unclear. The CDR3 covers 12 residues. V dropped 4 bases and J dropped 9 bases, with 12 bases sitting between them. Germline assignment: CDR1 SNHLY and CDR2 FYNNEI. The CDR3 protein is CASSADNQPQYF. CDR3 bases: TGTGCCAGCAGTGCGGATAATCAGCCCCAGTACTTC.

This clonotype was picked up a small number of times. The chain combines TRBV4-1 with TRBJ2-7; perhaps D is TRBD1 or TRBD2 (5 bases each). This CDR3 is built from 13 residues. Between the trimmed V and J ends, which lost 6 bases and 2 bases, there was a span of 11 bases. Germline CDR1 and CDR2: MGHRA and YSYEKL. CDR3 in DNA: TGCGCCAGCAGAGGCAGGGAGACCTACGAGCAGTACTTC. This encodes CASRGRETYEQYF.

Concerning this clonotype: One junction end does not reproduce the germline sequence, and a read error may be involved. V is TRBV10-3 and J is TRBJ1-2; D is unresolved. The CDR3 runs to 15 residues. Germline V gene sequence: CDR1 ENHRY, CDR2 SYGVKD. The CDR3 DNA is TGTGCCAGCAGTTACGGCAGCGTATCTAACTATGGCTACACCTTC. Protein: CASSYGSVSNYGYTF.

The V and J genes are TRBV20-1 and TRBJ2-5; 9 nucleotides match TRBD1. The germline V gene encodes CDR1 DFQATT and CDR2 SNEGSKA (reference sequence). The V gene end was trimmed by 6 bases and the J gene end by 3 bases; junction bases not matched to a gene: 11. The CDR3 runs to 15 residues. The CDR3 nucleotides read TGCAGTGCCACTCCCACTAGGACAGGGGAAGAGACCCAGTACTTC. Translated, it gives CSATPTRTGEETQYF.

The chain carries TRBV12-3 or TRBV12-4 and TRBJ2-5; 8 positions match TRBD1. The CDR3 runs 14 residues. With V trimmed by 3 bases and J by 8 bases, 8 bases remained unmatched. Here the CDR3 reads CASSFRDRLVTQYF. The DNA for the CDR3 is TGTGCCAGCAGTTTCAGGGACAGGCTGGTTACCCAGTACTTC.

This clonotype was seen more than once but under ten times. This chain links TRBV7-9 with TRBJ1-3; 7 bases map to TRBD1. CDR3 length: 14 amino acids. Germline-derived CDR1 and CDR2 are SEHNR and FQNEAQ (reference sequence). J gave up 7 bases and V 5 bases, and 8 bases lay outside the gene matches. CDR3 in DNA: TGTGCCAGCAGCCCAGACAGGGCGCCCAACACCATATATTTT. Protein product: CASSPDRAPNTIYF.